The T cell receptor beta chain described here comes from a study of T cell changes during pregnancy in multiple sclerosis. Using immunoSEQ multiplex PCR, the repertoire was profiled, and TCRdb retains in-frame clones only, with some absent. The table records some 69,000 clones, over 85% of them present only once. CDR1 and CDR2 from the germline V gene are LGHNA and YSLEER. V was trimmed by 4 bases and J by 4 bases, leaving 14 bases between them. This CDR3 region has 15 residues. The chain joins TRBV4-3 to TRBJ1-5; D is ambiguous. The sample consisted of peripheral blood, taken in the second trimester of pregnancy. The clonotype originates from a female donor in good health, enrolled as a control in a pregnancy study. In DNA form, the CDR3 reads TGCGCCAGCAGCCGATCGAGAGGGAATAATCAGCCCCAGCATTTT. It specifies CASSRSRGNNQPQHF.